This is a list of T cell receptor beta chains from one sample in a study of spatial heterogeneity in lung cancer. One entry per CDR3 protein, called by TCRdb with MiXCR from the 5' RACE reads. The repertoire holds over 90,000 distinct CDR3 sequences, approximately 8.2% seen once, with less than 9% in the top ten. This specimen was PBMCs, taken at surgery. The receptors were gathered from a male donor with early-stage non-small cell lung cancer. Both conserved end residues are part of each CDR3. The order of the fields is clone size, D gene, V gene, CDR3 length, J gene, CDR3 protein, CDR3 DNA. A D gene is named only where the DNA matches it firmly. Size is stated for part of the rows, as once, few or many counts, or as a class when the clone is expanded.

abundance: -
d_gene: -
v_gene: TRBV5-1
len: 12
j_gene: TRBJ2-3
CDR3aa: CASSSPTDTQYF
CDR3nt: TGCGCCAGCAGCTCCCCCACAGATACGCAGTATTTT

abundance: -
d_gene: -
v_gene: TRBV7-9
len: 14
j_gene: TRBJ1-1
CDR3aa: CASRDRRMNTEAFF
CDR3nt: TGTGCCAGCAGGGACAGACGTATGAACACTGAAGCTTTCTTT

abundance: -
d_gene: TRBD1
v_gene: TRBV28
len: 12
j_gene: TRBJ2-7
CDR3aa: CASRTGMHEQYF
CDR3nt: TGTGCCAGCAGGACAGGGATGCACGAGCAGTACTTC

abundance: -
d_gene: TRBD2
v_gene: TRBV7-6
len: 18
j_gene: TRBJ2-6
CDR3aa: CASSWGAGGAGGANVLTF
CDR3nt: TGTGCCAGCAGCTGGGGAGCGGGGGGCGCTGGTGGGGCCAACGTCCTGACTTTC

abundance: -
d_gene: TRBD2
v_gene: TRBV18
len: 15
j_gene: TRBJ2-3
CDR3aa: CASSPPAGGRYTQYF
CDR3nt: TGTGCCAGCTCACCACCGGCGGGAGGAAGATATACGCAGTATTTT

abundance: -
d_gene: TRBD2
v_gene: TRBV2
len: 15
j_gene: TRBJ2-3
CDR3aa: CASSDPSGSSDTQYF
CDR3nt: TGTGCCAGCAGTGATCCTAGCGGGAGTTCAGATACGCAGTATTTT

abundance: many
d_gene: -
v_gene: TRBV20-1
len: 13
j_gene: TRBJ1-1
CDR3aa: CSARDGVNTEAFF
CDR3nt: TGCAGTGCTAGAGATGGGGTGAACACTGAAGCTTTCTTT

abundance: -
d_gene: -
v_gene: TRBV7-9
len: 15
j_gene: TRBJ2-7
CDR3aa: CASSFPHRGTYEQYF
CDR3nt: TGTGCCAGCAGCTTCCCCCATCGTGGAACCTACGAGCAGTACTTC

abundance: -
d_gene: TRBD1
v_gene: TRBV29-1
len: 15
j_gene: TRBJ2-7
CDR3aa: CSVEALGQGFYEQYF
CDR3nt: TGCAGCGTTGAAGCTCTGGGACAGGGTTTCTACGAGCAGTACTTC

abundance: many
d_gene: TRBD2
v_gene: TRBV4-1
len: 15
j_gene: TRBJ2-7
CDR3aa: CASSQTSGDSYEQYF
CDR3nt: TGCGCCAGCAGTCAGACTAGCGGGGACTCCTACGAGCAGTACTTC

abundance: -
d_gene: -
v_gene: TRBV3-1
len: 16
j_gene: TRBJ2-5
CDR3aa: CASTHGGSGNRKTQYF
CDR3nt: TGTGCCAGTACCCACGGGGGCAGCGGGAATCGGAAGACCCAGTACTTC

abundance: few
d_gene: TRBD2
v_gene: TRBV11-2
len: 14
j_gene: TRBJ2-3
CDR3aa: CASSLSGGVSTQYF
CDR3nt: TGTGCCAGCAGCTTAAGCGGGGGGGTTTCGACGCAGTATTTT

abundance: -
d_gene: -
v_gene: TRBV5-1
len: 13
j_gene: TRBJ2-3
CDR3aa: CASSTSGTDTQYF
CDR3nt: TGCGCCAGCAGTACAAGTGGCACAGATACGCAGTATTTT

abundance: -
d_gene: -
v_gene: TRBV30
len: 13
j_gene: TRBJ1-5
CDR3aa: CAWSSSQNQPQHF
CDR3nt: TGTGCCTGGAGTAGTAGCCAAAATCAGCCCCAGCATTTT

abundance: -
d_gene: TRBD2
v_gene: TRBV5-1
len: 12
j_gene: TRBJ2-5
CDR3aa: CASSSSGGAQYF
CDR3nt: TGCGCCAGCAGCTCCAGCGGGGGGGCCCAGTACTTC

abundance: -
d_gene: TRBD1
v_gene: TRBV9
len: 15
j_gene: TRBJ2-4
CDR3aa: CASSPTGAAKNIQYF
CDR3nt: TGTGCCAGCAGCCCTACAGGGGCAGCCAAAAACATTCAGTACTTC

abundance: many
d_gene: -
v_gene: TRBV3-1
len: 13
j_gene: TRBJ2-7
CDR3aa: CASSHGSTYEQYF
CDR3nt: TGTGCCAGCAGCCACGGCAGTACCTACGAGCAGTACTTC

abundance: many
d_gene: TRBD1
v_gene: TRBV11-2
len: 13
j_gene: TRBJ1-2
CDR3aa: CASSPGTGYGYTF
CDR3nt: TGTGCCAGCAGCCCAGGGACAGGCTATGGCTACACCTTC

abundance: -
d_gene: -
v_gene: TRBV5-1
len: 14
j_gene: TRBJ1-3
CDR3aa: CASCFGGTGNTIYF
CDR3nt: TGCGCCAGCTGCTTTGGGGGGACTGGAAACACCATATATTTT

abundance: few
d_gene: -
v_gene: TRBV20-1
len: 13
j_gene: TRBJ1-5
CDR3aa: CSARDTGGWPQHF
CDR3nt: TGCAGTGCTAGAGATACCGGGGGGTGGCCCCAGCATTTT

abundance: many
d_gene: -
v_gene: TRBV28
len: 13
j_gene: TRBJ2-3
CDR3aa: CASSSGSTDTQYF
CDR3nt: TGTGCCAGCAGTTCGGGCTCCACAGATACGCAGTATTTT

abundance: -
d_gene: -
v_gene: TRBV5-1
len: 14
j_gene: TRBJ1-2
CDR3aa: CASSWGHTPDGYTF
CDR3nt: TGCGCCAGCAGCTGGGGACACACTCCGGATGGCTACACCTTC

abundance: many
d_gene: -
v_gene: TRBV6-6
len: 15
j_gene: TRBJ1-5
CDR3aa: CASNAAGGSNQPQHF
CDR3nt: TGTGCCAGCAACGCGGCGGGGGGTAGCAATCAGCCCCAGCATTTT

abundance: -
d_gene: TRBD1
v_gene: TRBV5-4
len: 15
j_gene: TRBJ2-7
CDR3aa: CASSYFDRAYYEQYF
CDR3nt: TGTGCCAGCAGCTATTTTGACAGGGCCTACTACGAGCAGTACTTC

abundance: many
d_gene: -
v_gene: TRBV3-1
len: 15
j_gene: TRBJ2-1
CDR3aa: CASSQDPSSYNEQFF
CDR3nt: TGTGCCAGCAGCCAAGATCCTAGCTCCTACAATGAGCAGTTCTTC

abundance: few
d_gene: -
v_gene: TRBV11-1
len: 15
j_gene: TRBJ2-1
CDR3aa: CASSSGRSSYNEQFF
CDR3nt: TGTGCCAGCAGCTCCGGACGGAGCTCCTACAATGAGCAGTTCTTC

abundance: many
d_gene: TRBD2
v_gene: TRBV20-1
len: 17
j_gene: TRBJ2-2
CDR3aa: CSARDLGLAGLGGELFF
CDR3nt: TGCAGTGCTAGAGATCTGGGACTAGCGGGATTGGGCGGGGAGCTGTTTTTT

abundance: -
d_gene: -
v_gene: TRBV7-9
len: 14
j_gene: TRBJ2-1
CDR3aa: CASSLAGGPLGQFF
CDR3nt: TGTGCCAGCAGCTTAGCGGGAGGTCCTTTAGGTCAGTTCTTC

abundance: -
d_gene: -
v_gene: TRBV12-3/TRBV12-4
len: 14
j_gene: TRBJ2-3
CDR3aa: CASSSQGRADTQYF
CDR3nt: TGTGCCAGCAGTAGCCAGGGGAGGGCAGATACGCAGTATTTT

abundance: -
d_gene: -
v_gene: TRBV6-2/TRBV6-3
len: 12
j_gene: TRBJ2-5
CDR3aa: CASRASLETQYF
CDR3nt: TGTGCCAGCAGAGCGTCCTTAGAGACCCAGTACTTC

abundance: once
d_gene: -
v_gene: TRBV20-1
len: 11
j_gene: TRBJ2-7
CDR3aa: CSASVYSEQYF
CDR3nt: TGCAGTGCTAGTGTATACAGCGAGCAGTACTTC

abundance: few
d_gene: -
v_gene: TRBV7-8
len: 15
j_gene: TRBJ1-6
CDR3aa: CASSFRDSTNSPLHF
CDR3nt: TGTGCCAGCAGCTTCCGGGACTCGACTAATTCACCCCTCCACTTT

abundance: few
d_gene: -
v_gene: TRBV9
len: 14
j_gene: TRBJ2-5
CDR3aa: CASSVGRNQETQYF
CDR3nt: TGTGCCAGCAGCGTAGGCAGAAACCAAGAGACCCAGTACTTC

abundance: -
d_gene: TRBD2
v_gene: TRBV7-8
len: 18
j_gene: TRBJ2-1
CDR3aa: CASSFHPPASGRRNEQFF
CDR3nt: TGTGCCAGCAGCTTCCATCCACCAGCTAGCGGGAGAAGGAATGAGCAGTTCTTC

abundance: few
d_gene: -
v_gene: TRBV29-1
len: 17
j_gene: TRBJ2-3
CDR3aa: CSVSGTDKKISTDTQYF
CDR3nt: TGCAGCGTCTCCGGGACGGATAAGAAAATTAGCACAGATACGCAGTATTTT

abundance: few
d_gene: -
v_gene: TRBV30
len: 12
j_gene: TRBJ2-3
CDR3aa: CAWTGDTDTQYF
CDR3nt: TGTGCCTGGACAGGGGACACAGATACGCAGTATTTT

abundance: -
d_gene: -
v_gene: TRBV11-2
len: 15
j_gene: TRBJ2-1
CDR3aa: CASSLISRGYNEQFF
CDR3nt: TGTGCCAGCAGCTTAATATCCCGGGGCTACAATGAGCAGTTCTTC

abundance: few
d_gene: -
v_gene: TRBV5-4
len: 14
j_gene: TRBJ1-6
CDR3aa: CASSLLQTNSPLHF
CDR3nt: TGTGCCAGCAGCTTGCTACAGACTAATTCACCCCTCCACTTT

abundance: many
d_gene: -
v_gene: TRBV5-1
len: 15
j_gene: TRBJ2-3
CDR3aa: CASSLLPGATDTQYF
CDR3nt: TGCGCCAGCAGCTTGTTGCCAGGGGCAACAGATACGCAGTATTTT

abundance: -
d_gene: -
v_gene: TRBV18
len: 14
j_gene: TRBJ2-3
CDR3aa: CASSPPEGQDTQYF
CDR3nt: TGTGCCAGCTCACCACCCGAGGGGCAAGATACGCAGTATTTT

abundance: few
d_gene: -
v_gene: TRBV11-2
len: 15
j_gene: TRBJ2-3
CDR3aa: CASSPIRASTDTQYF
CDR3nt: TGTGCCAGCAGCCCTATAAGAGCGAGCACAGATACGCAGTATTTT

abundance: -
d_gene: -
v_gene: TRBV6-5
len: 15
j_gene: TRBJ2-2
CDR3aa: CASSQLQGNTGELFF
CDR3nt: TGTGCCAGCAGTCAACTGCAGGGGAACACCGGGGAGCTGTTTTTT

abundance: few
d_gene: -
v_gene: TRBV20-1
len: 13
j_gene: TRBJ2-7
CDR3aa: CSAARPLPYEQYF
CDR3nt: TGCAGTGCCGCCCGGCCGCTCCCCTACGAGCAGTACTTC

abundance: -
d_gene: TRBD2
v_gene: TRBV29-1
len: 12
j_gene: TRBJ2-3
CDR3aa: CSVAASGDTQYF
CDR3nt: TGCAGCGTTGCGGCTAGCGGGGATACGCAGTATTTT

abundance: -
d_gene: TRBD2
v_gene: TRBV9
len: 15
j_gene: TRBJ2-1
CDR3aa: CASSVSLADYNEQFF
CDR3nt: TGTGCCAGCAGCGTATCACTAGCGGACTACAATGAGCAGTTCTTC

abundance: many
d_gene: -
v_gene: TRBV4-3
len: 11
j_gene: TRBJ2-3
CDR3aa: CASSRGQGQYF
CDR3nt: TGCGCCAGCAGCCGGGGTCAGGGGCAGTATTTT

abundance: few
d_gene: -
v_gene: TRBV5-5
len: 13
j_gene: TRBJ2-1
CDR3aa: CASSLLGDNEQFF
CDR3nt: TGTGCCAGCAGCTTGTTAGGCGACAATGAGCAGTTCTTC

abundance: many
d_gene: -
v_gene: TRBV25-1
len: 15
j_gene: TRBJ2-1
CDR3aa: CASSELGGASDEQFF
CDR3nt: TGTGCCAGCAGTGAATTAGGCGGCGCTTCCGATGAGCAGTTCTTC

abundance: many
d_gene: -
v_gene: TRBV19
len: 14
j_gene: TRBJ2-5
CDR3aa: CASSIGDYQETQYF
CDR3nt: TGTGCCAGTAGTATTGGGGACTACCAAGAGACCCAGTACTTC

abundance: few
d_gene: -
v_gene: TRBV20-1
len: 12
j_gene: TRBJ2-1
CDR3aa: CSVKGPYNEQFF
CDR3nt: TGCAGTGTCAAGGGCCCCTACAATGAGCAGTTCTTC

abundance: -
d_gene: -
v_gene: TRBV6-2/TRBV6-3
len: 11
j_gene: TRBJ2-1
CDR3aa: CASSRVNEQFF
CDR3nt: TGTGCCAGCAGTAGAGTCAATGAGCAGTTCTTC

abundance: few
d_gene: -
v_gene: TRBV20-1
len: 11
j_gene: TRBJ2-2
CDR3aa: CSASETGELFF
CDR3nt: TGCAGTGCTAGTGAAACCGGGGAGCTGTTTTTT

abundance: many
d_gene: TRBD2
v_gene: TRBV27
len: 16
j_gene: TRBJ2-1
CDR3aa: CASSLSKAGGSNEQFF
CDR3nt: TGTGCCAGCAGTTTATCAAAAGCGGGAGGGAGTAATGAGCAGTTCTTC

abundance: many
d_gene: -
v_gene: TRBV6-1
len: 13
j_gene: TRBJ1-5
CDR3aa: CASSVTSNQPQHF
CDR3nt: TGTGCCAGCAGTGTCACAAGCAATCAGCCCCAGCATTTT

abundance: -
d_gene: -
v_gene: TRBV5-1
len: 14
j_gene: TRBJ2-5
CDR3aa: CASSTYRAEETQYF
CDR3nt: TGCGCCAGCAGCACCTACAGGGCTGAAGAGACCCAGTACTTC

abundance: -
d_gene: -
v_gene: TRBV6-2/TRBV6-3
len: 13
j_gene: TRBJ1-2
CDR3aa: CASSYGTDYGYTF
CDR3nt: TGTGCCAGCAGTTACGGGACTGACTATGGCTACACCTTC

abundance: many
d_gene: -
v_gene: TRBV9
len: 13
j_gene: TRBJ2-7
CDR3aa: CASSVYPSYEQYF
CDR3nt: TGTGCCAGCAGCGTATACCCTAGTTACGAGCAGTACTTC

abundance: -
d_gene: -
v_gene: TRBV9
len: 16
j_gene: TRBJ2-6
CDR3aa: CASSESPGSGANVLTF
CDR3nt: TGTGCCAGCAGCGAGTCCCCTGGCTCTGGGGCCAACGTCCTGACTTTC

abundance: many
d_gene: -
v_gene: TRBV7-9
len: 15
j_gene: TRBJ1-4
CDR3aa: CASSLAGQGGEKLFF
CDR3nt: TGTGCCAGCAGCTTAGCTGGTCAGGGAGGTGAAAAACTGTTTTTT